The source of this TCR beta chain is a study of cytomegalovirus exposure and HLA in healthy donors. Findings and limits, study-wide: TCR beta sequences numbering more than 15,000 were associated with HLA alleles at 0.05 false discovery rate in a later analysis. As a later analysis showed, several of the most significant clusters appeared to be linked to common viral pathogens.

For this clone: The antigen remains unidentified.

Both 60 Vbeta primers and 13 Jbeta primers went into the PCR. The protocol was immunoSEQ multiplex PCR, while the TCRdb copy is restricted to in-frame clones and leaves out a portion. This sample has some 140,000 clones; 80% occur once, and the top ten carry 5.6%. The germline V gene has CDR1 SGHRS and CDR2 YFSETQ. The CDR3 sequence is 16 residues long. V dropped 1 base and J dropped 2; count of bases not matched to a gene: 8. Sequencing was done on a sample of PBMCs. The TCR sequence derives from a woman in her thirties or forties in good health and CMV-seropositive. This chain connects TRBV5-1 to TRBJ2-7, with 8 bases aligning to TRBD2. DNA of the CDR3: TGCGCCAGCAGCTTGACTAGCGGCCCCACACCCTACGAGCAGTACTTC. This gives the protein CASSLTSGPTPYEQYF.